The next 20 T cell receptor beta chains were all read from a single sample in a study of blood T cell repertoires in COVID-19. Measured with immunoSEQ multiplex PCR; TCRdb has only the in-frame clones, and not every one. The data show approximately 80,000 clones, about 88% seen once. The sample comprised peripheral blood. Receptor source: a human donor in a cohort sampled during active COVID-19.

The rearrangement links TRBV7-9 to TRBJ2-1; 13 bases match TRBD2. Germline V gene sequence: CDR1 SEHNR, CDR2 FQNEAQ (reference sequence). Trimming at V came to 3 bases and at J to 11 bases, leaving 4 bases not matched to a gene. The CDR3 consists of 14 residues. CDR3 bases: TGTGCCAGCAGCTTCGGACTAGCGGGAGACAAGCAGTTCTTC. It specifies CASSFGLAGDKQFF.

The V and J genes are TRBV11-3 and TRBJ2-5; D is uncertain. The germline V and J ends were trimmed by 0 bases and 9 bases, with 8 bases remaining between them. The CDR3 runs 12 residues. CDR1 and CDR2 from the germline V gene are SGHNT and YENEEA. CDR3 bases: TGTGCCAGCAGCTTAGATCGGGTGCCCCAGTACTTC. Protein: CASSLDRVPQYF.

V and J are TRBV7-2 and TRBJ1-3; a possible D gene is TRBD1 (5 bases). There are 14 residues in the CDR3. CDR1 is SGHTA, CDR2 FQGNSA, per germline. The V and J ends lost 5 bases and 3 bases respectively, with 11 bases between them. The CDR3 here is CASSAMGGGNTIYF. The CDR3 DNA sequence: TGTGCCAGCAGCGCTATGGGGGGTGGAAACACCATATATTTT.

V and J are TRBV3-1 (or the pseudogene TRBV3-2) and TRBJ2-7; 9 nucleotides agree with TRBD2. The trim removed 3 bases at V and 6 bases at J, leaving 9 bases unmatched. The CDR3 is 15 amino acids. Germline V gene data show CDR1 as LGHDT and CDR2 as YNNKEL (reference sequence). The DNA of the CDR3 is TGTGCCAGCAGCCAGGCGCTAGCGGGACCCGGCGAGCAGTACTTC. Residues: CASSQALAGPGEQYF.

V and J are TRBV27 and TRBJ1-4; the match to TRBD1 covers 11 bases. Germline V gene lookup returns CDR1 MNHEY and CDR2 SMNVEV (reference sequence). This CDR3 region has 13 residues. Unmatched junction bases numbered 4, after V lost 8 bases and J lost 8 bases. CDR3 bases: TGTGCCAGCCAAGGGACAGGGGGAGAAAAACTGTTTTTT. It is translated as CASQGTGGEKLFF. Full variable domain (rest looked up from reference TRBV27 and TRBJ1-4): EAQVTQNPRYLITVTGKKLTVTCSQNMNHEYMSWYRQDPGLGLRQIYYSMNVEVTDKGDVPEGYKVSRKEKRNFPLILESPSPNQTSLYFCASQGTGGEKLFFGSGTQLSVL.

The genes are TRBV6-2 or TRBV6-3 and TRBJ1-1; D is unresolved. This CDR3 is built from 14 residues. V lost 5 bases, J lost 8 bases, and 18 bases lay in between. Germline V CDR1 and CDR2: MNHEY, SVGEGT. CDR3 region: CASSNLNEATEAFF. The DNA of the CDR3 is TGTGCCAGCAGTAACTTGAATGAGGCGACGGAAGCTTTCTTT.

In DNA form, the CDR3 reads TGTGCCAGCAGCTTACGAATAAGCGGGGTCTCCTACAATGAGCAGTTCTTC. It encodes CASSLRISGVSYNEQFF. The chain has TRBV7-2 and TRBJ2-1; 7 bases agree with TRBD2. The CDR3 covers 17 residues. Looked up from germline, CDR1 is SGHTA and CDR2 is FQGNSA. With 2 bases clipped from V and 0 bases from J, the junction kept 7 bases outside the gene matches.

This chain connects TRBV5-4 to TRBJ2-4, with D possibly matching TRBD2 (6 bases). The CDR3 loop spans 16 amino acids. V lost 1 base, J lost 0 bases, and 11 bases lay in between. Germline assignment: CDR1 SGHNT and CDR2 YYREEE (reference sequence). CDR3 bases: TGTGCCAGCAGCTTGTTTAGCGGCCTAGCCAAAAACATTCAGTACTTC. This codes for CASSLFSGLAKNIQYF.

The J gene is TRBJ2-3, the V gene TRBV5-1, with 10 bases matching TRBD2. This CDR3 contains 16 residues. The germline CDR1 and CDR2 sequences are SGHRS and YFSETQ. Trimming removed 4 bases from V and 6 bases from J; junction bases left unmatched: 11. The CDR3 DNA reads TGCGCCAGCAGCGGGGGAACTAGCGGGATCATGGATACGCAGTATTTT. It translates to CASSGGTSGIMDTQYF.

The chain carries TRBV18 and TRBJ2-1, with 8 nucleotides matching TRBD2. CDR3 size: 15 residues. J gave up 9 bases and V 1 base, and 8 bases lay outside the gene matches. Germline V gene sequence: CDR1 KGHSH, CDR2 LQKENI. CDR3 region: CASSPRGLDLGEQFF. For the CDR3, the DNA is TGTGCCAGCTCACCACGGGGACTAGATCTGGGTGAGCAGTTCTTC.

The sample holds one count of this clone. The V call is TRBV10-3, the J call TRBJ2-7, with D tentatively TRBD1 (5 bases). The germline V gene encodes CDR1 ENHRY and CDR2 SYGVKD. The CDR3 has 14 amino acids. Trimming removed 5 bases from V and 4 bases from J, with 15 bases in between. This CDR3 reads CAISTGLTSYEQYF. The CDR3 DNA is TGTGCCATCAGTACAGGATTGACCTCTTACGAGCAGTACTTC.

The chain couples TRBV27 to TRBJ1-2, with 11 bases matching TRBD1. The V segment lost 5 bases and the J segment 7 bases; nucleotides outside the gene matches: 6. CDR3 length: 14 amino acids. Germline V gene sequence: CDR1 MNHEY, CDR2 SMNVEV (reference sequence). The CDR3 nucleotides read TGTGCCAGCAGTCCGGGACAGGGGGTAGGTGGCTACACCTTC. Amino acids: CASSPGQGVGGYTF.

The chain is built from TRBV2 and TRBJ2-3; 8 bases match TRBD2. Trimming took 5 bases from V and 2 from J; bases not matched to a gene: 6. The CDR3 spans 15 residues. Germline CDR1 is SNHLY and CDR2 is FYNNEI. CDR3 in amino acids: CASSFHSGDTDTQYF. The CDR3 nucleotides are TGTGCCAGCAGTTTCCATAGCGGGGACACAGATACGCAGTATTTT.

The V call is TRBV10-3, the J call TRBJ2-3; 7 bases agree with TRBD2. Trimming took 10 bases from V and 5 from J; bases not matched to a gene: 3. This CDR3 has 11 amino acids. Germline CDR1 and CDR2: ENHRY and SYGVKD. The CDR3 DNA sequence: TGTGCCACTGGCGGGGGAGATACGCAGTATTTT. As protein: CATGGGDTQYF.

The chain employs TRBV6-5 and TRBJ2-1; 11 positions match TRBD1. This CDR3 has 15 amino acids. The J segment lost 2 bases and the V segment lost 6 bases, leaving 3 bases of the junction unmatched. Germline V gene data show CDR1 as MNHEY and CDR2 as SVGAGI. The CDR3 nucleotides read TGTGCCAGCAGGAGGACAGGGGGCACCTACAATGAGCAGTTCTTC. This codes for CASRRTGGTYNEQFF.

The chain couples TRBV2 to TRBJ1-5, with D uncertain. The V gene lost 4 bases and the J gene lost 2 bases, with 12 bases spanning the gap. The germline V gene has CDR1 SNHLY and CDR2 FYNNEI. This CDR3 has 15 residues. CDR3 region: CASSGPGSGNQPQHF. The CDR3 coding sequence is TGTGCCAGCAGTGGTCCAGGTAGCGGCAATCAGCCCCAGCATTTT.

V usage is TRBV27 and J usage is TRBJ2-2; 10 bases align to TRBD1. In germline, CDR1 is MNHEY, CDR2 SMNVEV (reference sequence). The CDR3 runs 18 residues. The J segment lost 5 bases and the V segment lost 6 bases, leaving 15 bases of the junction unmatched. The CDR3: CASRPGQGVGNRTGELFF. Written as DNA, the CDR3 is TGTGCCAGCAGGCCCGGACAGGGGGTAGGGAATAGGACCGGGGAGCTGTTTTTT.

In regard to this clone: At one end, the junction sequence differs from germline, possibly due to a read error. The J gene is TRBJ2-3, the V gene TRBV6-6; 8 bases agree with TRBD2. CDR3 length: 16 amino acids. Per the germline V gene, CDR1 is MNHNY and CDR2 is SVGAGI (reference sequence). CDR3 sequence: CASSDSRRGDTDTQYF. The CDR3 region has the DNA TGTGCCAGCAGTGACTCGCGGCGGGGGGACACAGATACGCAGTATTTT.

This sequence joins TRBV11-3 and TRBJ2-7; unclear D gene. V was shortened by 0 bases and J by 5 bases, with 17 bases between the two germline ends. The CDR3 contains 16 residues. CDR1 and CDR2 (germline): SGHNT, YENEEA. The CDR3 protein is CASSLEVALSLHEQYF. The CDR3 DNA sequence: TGTGCCAGCAGCTTAGAGGTAGCTCTCAGCTTGCACGAGCAGTACTTC.

The chain is built from TRBV23-1 and TRBJ2-7; D gene ambiguous. Being an ORF, TRBV23-1 has a function that is uncertain. The CDR3 runs 16 residues. V shed 1 base and J shed 3 bases, with 16 bases lying between them. CDR3 region: CASSQLVLDTFYEQYF. The CDR3 DNA reads as TGCGCCAGCAGTCAATTGGTTTTAGACACCTTCTACGAGCAGTACTTC.